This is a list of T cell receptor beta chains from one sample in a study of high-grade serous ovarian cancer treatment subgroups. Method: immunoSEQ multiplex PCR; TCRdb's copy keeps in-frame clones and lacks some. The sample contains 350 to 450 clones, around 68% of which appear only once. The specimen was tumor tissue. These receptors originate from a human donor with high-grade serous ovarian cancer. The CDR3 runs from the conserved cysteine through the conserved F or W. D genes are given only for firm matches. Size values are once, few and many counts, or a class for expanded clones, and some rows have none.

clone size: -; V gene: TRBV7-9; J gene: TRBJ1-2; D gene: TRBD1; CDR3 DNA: TGTGCCAGCAGCCCGACAGGGGCGGGCTATGGCTACACCTTC; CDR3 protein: CASSPTGAGYGYTF
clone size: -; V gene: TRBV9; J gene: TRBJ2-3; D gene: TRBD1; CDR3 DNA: TGTGCCAGCAGCGTAGATTCGGGACAGGGGCCCACAGATACGCAGTATTTT; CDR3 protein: CASSVDSGQGPTDTQYF
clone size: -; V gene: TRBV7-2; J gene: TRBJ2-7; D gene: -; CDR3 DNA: TGTGCCAGCAGCTTTCAACAGAGCAAAAGCTCCTACGAGCAGTACTTC; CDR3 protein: CASSFQQSKSSYEQYF
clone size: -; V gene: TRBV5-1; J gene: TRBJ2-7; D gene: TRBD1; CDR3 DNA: TGCGCCAGCAGCGCCCGGCTCGGGACAGGGGGATTCGAGCAGTACTTC; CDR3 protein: CASSARLGTGGFEQYF
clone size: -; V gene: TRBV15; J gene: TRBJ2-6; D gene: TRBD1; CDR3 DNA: TGTGCCACCAGCCGGGACAGTAGTTCTGGGGCCAACGTCCTGACTTTC; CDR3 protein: CATSRDSSSGANVLTF
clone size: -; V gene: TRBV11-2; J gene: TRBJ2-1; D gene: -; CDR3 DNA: TGTGCCAGCAGCTTAGGTGGCTTGACTAAGAATGAGCAGTTCTTC; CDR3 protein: CASSLGGLTKNEQFF
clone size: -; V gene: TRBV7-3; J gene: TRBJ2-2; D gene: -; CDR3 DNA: TGTGCCAGCAGCCCCTCGAACACCGGGGAGCTGTTTTTT; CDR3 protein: CASSPSNTGELFF
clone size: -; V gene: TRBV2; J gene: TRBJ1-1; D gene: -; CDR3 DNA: TGTGCCAGCAGCCCACTAATGAACACTGAAGCTTTCTTT; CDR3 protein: CASSPLMNTEAFF
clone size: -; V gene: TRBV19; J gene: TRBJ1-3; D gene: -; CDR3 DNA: TGTGCCAGTAGTATAGGAGGAGAAACTGGAAACACCATATATTTT; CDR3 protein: CASSIGGETGNTIYF
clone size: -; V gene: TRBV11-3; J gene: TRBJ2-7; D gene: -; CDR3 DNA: TGTGCCAGCAGCGACCCGGGACCCTACGAGCAGTACTTC; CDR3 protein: CASSDPGPYEQYF
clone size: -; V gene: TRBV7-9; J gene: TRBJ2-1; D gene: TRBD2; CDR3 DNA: TGTGCCAGCAGCCCATCACTAGCGGGAGACACCAATGAGCAGTTCTTC; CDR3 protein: CASSPSLAGDTNEQFF
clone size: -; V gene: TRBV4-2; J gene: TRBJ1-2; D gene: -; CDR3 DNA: TGTGCCAGCAGCCAAGAGCGGACCGCATTTAAGGGCTACACCTTC; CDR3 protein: CASSQERTAFKGYTF
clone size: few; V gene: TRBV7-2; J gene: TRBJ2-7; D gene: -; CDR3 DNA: TGTGCCAGCAGCTTTTGGGCCTACGAGCAGTACTTC; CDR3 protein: CASSFWAYEQYF
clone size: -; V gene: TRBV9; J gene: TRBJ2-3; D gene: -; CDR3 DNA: TGTGCCAGCAGCGTATGGGCTACAGATACGCAGTATTTT; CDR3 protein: CASSVWATDTQYF
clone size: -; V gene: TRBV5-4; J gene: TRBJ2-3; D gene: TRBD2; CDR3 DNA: TGTGCCAGCAGCTTGACTAGCGAGACAGATACGCAGTATTTT; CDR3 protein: CASSLTSETDTQYF
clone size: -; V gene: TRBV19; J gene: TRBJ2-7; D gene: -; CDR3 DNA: TGTGCCAGTAGTTTAACACAGGGGAGGCCCCTCTACGAGCAGTACTTC; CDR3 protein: CASSLTQGRPLYEQYF
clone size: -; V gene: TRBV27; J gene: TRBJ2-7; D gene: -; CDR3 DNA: TGTGCCAGCAGTCTTGGTGGGCACTACGAGCAGTACTTC; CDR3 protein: CASSLGGHYEQYF
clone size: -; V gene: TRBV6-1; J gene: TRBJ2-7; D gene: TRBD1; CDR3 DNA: TGTGCCAGCACCTCGACAGGGTCGGGTATGTACGAGCAGTACTTC; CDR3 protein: CASTSTGSGMYEQYF
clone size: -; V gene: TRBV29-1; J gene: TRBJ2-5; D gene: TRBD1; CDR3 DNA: TGCAGCGTTGAGGACGACAGGGGGAGGCAGGAGACCCAGTACTTC; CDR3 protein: CSVEDDRGRQETQYF
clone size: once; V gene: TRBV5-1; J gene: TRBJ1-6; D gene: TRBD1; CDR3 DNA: TGCGCCAGCAGCTTGGCCAGGACAGGGGGCCAACAGTCACCCCTCCACTTT; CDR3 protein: CASSLARTGGQQSPLHF
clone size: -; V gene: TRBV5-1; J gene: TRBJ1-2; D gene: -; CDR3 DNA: TGCGCCAGCCGGGAGGGGAACTATGGCTACACCTTC; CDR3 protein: CASREGNYGYTF
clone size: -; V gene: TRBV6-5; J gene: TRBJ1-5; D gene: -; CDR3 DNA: TGTGCCAGCAGTTACTCACTTAATTACGGGCCCCAGCATTTT; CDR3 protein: CASSYSLNYGPQHF
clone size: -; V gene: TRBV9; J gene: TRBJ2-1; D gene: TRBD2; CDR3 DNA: TGTGCCAGCAGCACCCGGACTAGCGGAAGCCCTCACGAGCAGTTCTTC; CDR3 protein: CASSTRTSGSPHEQFF
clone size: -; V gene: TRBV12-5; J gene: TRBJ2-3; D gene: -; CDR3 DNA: TGTGCTAGTGCCGGGTCCAAAGATACGCAGTATTTT; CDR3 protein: CASAGSKDTQYF
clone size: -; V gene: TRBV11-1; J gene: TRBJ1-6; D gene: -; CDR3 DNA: TGTGCCAGCAGGGACGAAGATTCACCCCTCCACTTT; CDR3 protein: CASRDEDSPLHF
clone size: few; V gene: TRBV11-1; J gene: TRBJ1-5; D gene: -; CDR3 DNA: TGTGCCAGCAGCTTCGGAGAGGGGCAGCCCCAGCATTTT; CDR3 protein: CASSFGEGQPQHF
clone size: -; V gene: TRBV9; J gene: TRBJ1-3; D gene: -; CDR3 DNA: TGTGCCAGCAGCGTGACAGTCTCTGGAAACACCATATATTTT; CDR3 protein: CASSVTVSGNTIYF
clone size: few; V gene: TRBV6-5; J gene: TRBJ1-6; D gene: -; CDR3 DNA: TGTGCCAGCAGTTACAAGGCTAATTCACCCCTCCACTTT; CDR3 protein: CASSYKANSPLHF
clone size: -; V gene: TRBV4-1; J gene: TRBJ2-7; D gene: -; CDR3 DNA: TGCGCCAGCAGCCAAGGACAGGGGCGGGGGGCCTACGAGCAGTACTTC; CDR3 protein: CASSQGQGRGAYEQYF
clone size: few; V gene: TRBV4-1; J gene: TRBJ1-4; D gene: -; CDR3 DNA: TGCGCCAGCAGCCAATTAAACGGAGAACTGTTTTTT; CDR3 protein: CASSQLNGELFF
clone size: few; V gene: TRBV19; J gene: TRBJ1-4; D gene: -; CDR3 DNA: TGTGCCAGTAGTATTGGACAGCCGGAGGATGAAAAACTGTTTTTT; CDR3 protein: CASSIGQPEDEKLFF
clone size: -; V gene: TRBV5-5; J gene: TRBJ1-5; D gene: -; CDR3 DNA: TGTGCCAGCAGCTTGGGAGGGGGCAATCAGCCCCAGCATTTT; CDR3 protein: CASSLGGGNQPQHF
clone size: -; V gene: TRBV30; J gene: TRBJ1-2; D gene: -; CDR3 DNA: TGTGCCTGGACCACGCAGGGGTTGCTGTATGGCTACACCTTC; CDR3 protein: CAWTTQGLLYGYTF
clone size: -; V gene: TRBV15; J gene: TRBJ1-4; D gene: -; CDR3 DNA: TGTGCCACCAGCAGAGACAGGGGCGCTGAAAAACTGTTTTTT; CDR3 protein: CATSRDRGAEKLFF
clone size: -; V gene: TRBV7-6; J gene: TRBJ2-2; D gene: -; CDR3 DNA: TGTGCCAGCAGCCCGGGACCGAACACCGGGGAGCTGTTTTTT; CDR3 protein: CASSPGPNTGELFF
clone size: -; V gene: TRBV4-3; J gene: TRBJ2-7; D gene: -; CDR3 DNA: TGCGCCAGCAGCCAAGACTGGGAGGGGGGGCGGTACGAGCAGTACTTC; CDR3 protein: CASSQDWEGGRYEQYF
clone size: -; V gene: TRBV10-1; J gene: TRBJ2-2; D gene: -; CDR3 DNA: TGCGCCAGCAGTGAGTCGGAGGCCGGGGAGCTGTTTTTT; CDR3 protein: CASSESEAGELFF
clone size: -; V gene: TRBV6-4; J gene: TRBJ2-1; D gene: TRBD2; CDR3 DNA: TGTGCCAGTGCACCCGGGACTAGCTCCAATGAGCAGTTCTTC; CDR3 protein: CASAPGTSSNEQFF
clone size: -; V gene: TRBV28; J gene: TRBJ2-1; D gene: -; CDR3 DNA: TGTGCCAGCAGTTCCCGGGCTGAGCAGTTCTTC; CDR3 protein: CASSSRAEQFF
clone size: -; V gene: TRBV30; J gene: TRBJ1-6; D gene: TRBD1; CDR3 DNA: TGTGCCTGGAGGTGGGACAGTGGATCACCCCTCCACTTT; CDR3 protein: CAWRWDSGSPLHF
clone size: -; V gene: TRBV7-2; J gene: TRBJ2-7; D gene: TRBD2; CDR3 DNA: TGTGCCAGCAGCAATAACCGGGAGGCGTACGAGCAGTACTTC; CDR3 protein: CASSNNREAYEQYF